The clone carrying this T cell receptor (beta chain) was counted once. The antigen remains undetermined. The sample comes from a study of OX40 agonist ivuxolimab in advanced cancers. Study-wide background: The dose-escalation group included hepatocellular carcinoma, melanoma, renal cell carcinoma and head and neck cancer. The eligibility criteria allowed prior anti-PD-1, anti-PD-L1 or anti-CTLA-4 therapy, and around 38% had some. Broader study findings: CD4+ T cells averaged fewer expanded clones than CD8+ T cells.

Clones were read by immunoSEQ multiplex PCR, and TCRdb kept only the in-frame ones, dropping some. The sample contains approximately 58,000 clones, 70% to 90% of which appear only once. The V gene end was trimmed by 7 bases and the J gene end by 1 base; junction bases not matched to a gene: 13. The CDR3 runs 16 residues. From germline, CDR1 is SGHRS and CDR2 YFSETQ. The rearrangement uses TRBV5-1 and TRBJ2-7; 8 positions match TRBD1. The sample consisted of CD4+ or CD8+ T cells sorted from blood, taken in a trial of the OX40 agonist ivuxolimab. This sequence was found in an adult with an advanced solid tumor such as melanoma, head and neck, liver or kidney cancer. This CDR3 is CASQQGIRDRSYEQYF. As DNA, the CDR3 is TGCGCCAGCCAGCAGGGCATTAGGGACAGGTCCTACGAGCAGTACTTC.